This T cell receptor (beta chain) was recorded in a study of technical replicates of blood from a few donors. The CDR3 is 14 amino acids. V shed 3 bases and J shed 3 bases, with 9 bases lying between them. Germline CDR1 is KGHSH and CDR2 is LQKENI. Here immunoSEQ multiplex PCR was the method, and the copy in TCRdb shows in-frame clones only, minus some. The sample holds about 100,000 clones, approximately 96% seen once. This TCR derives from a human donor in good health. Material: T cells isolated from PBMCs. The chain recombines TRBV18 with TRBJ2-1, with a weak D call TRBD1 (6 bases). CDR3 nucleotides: TGTGCCAGCTCACCCACGGACAGCTACAATGAGCAGTTCTTC. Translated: CASSPTDSYNEQFF.